This TCR beta chain was identified during a study of shared clonotypes between healthy human individuals. The wider study: The plates for each donor numbered three CD4 naive, three CD4 memory, two CD8 naive and one CD8 memory. General study findings and limits: Around 5% was the fraction of naive CD4 clonotypes found shared across several donors.

CD45RO-negative, CCR7-positively selected cells formed the naive CD8 fraction, excluding terminally differentiated effector memory CD45RA+ cells. Donation came from healthy HIV-negative adults that had no recent acute infections or vaccinations. The length of the CDR3 is 13 residues. The ends lost 4 bases at V and 6 bases at J; junction bases unmatched: 5. Germline V gene data show CDR1 as MNHEY and CDR2 as SVGAGI. Across several immunoSEQ plates, the genomic DNA of each subset was split evenly. Assay used: immunoSEQ multiplex PCR; TCRdb lists only in-frame clones, some missing. The repertoire includes some 2,100,000 clones, just over 90% of them detected once, and under 2% sits in the top ten. Points on this clone: The antigen is unknown.

V is TRBV6-5 and J is TRBJ2-7; 8 bases fit TRBD2. The source of this sequence is a man aged 18 to 29 in good health. Some clones in this sample may be carry-over from other donors' samples. The source material was naive CD8+ T cells from PBMCs. In DNA form, the CDR3 reads TGTGCCAGCAGTTTGGGACTAGTAGGCGAGCAGTACTTC. This sequence encodes CASSLGLVGEQYF.